The 8 T cell receptor beta chains given below trace back to one sample, sequenced in a study of blood T cell repertoires in COVID-19. Here immunoSEQ multiplex PCR was the method, and the copy in TCRdb shows in-frame clones only, minus some. The table shows about 91,000 clones, with approximately 80% occurring only once. The material sequenced was peripheral blood. The receptors originated from a woman older than 75 with acute or convalescent COVID-19.

This clone was recorded once. The chain joins TRBV30 to TRBJ1-5, with a tentative D call TRBD1 (6 bases). CDR3 length equals 19 residues. The ends were cut back, 1 base at V and 3 bases at J, with 25 bases in the middle. Per the germline V gene, CDR1 is GTSNPN and CDR2 is SVGIG (reference sequence). The CDR3 here is CAWSDFQTTGSPYNQPQHF. DNA for the CDR3: TGTGCCTGGAGTGACTTCCAAACCACAGGGAGCCCCTACAATCAGCCCCAGCATTTT. Drawing the rest from reference TRBV30 and TRBJ1-5, the complete variable domain is SQTIHQWPATLVQPVGSPLSLECTVEGTSNPNLYWYRQAAGRGLQLLFYSVGIGQISSEVPQNLSASRPQDRQFILSSKKLLLSDSGFYLCAWSDFQTTGSPYNQPQHFGDGTRLSIL.

The gene calls are TRBV6-2 or TRBV6-3 and TRBJ1-1; the match to TRBD1 covers 7 bases. This CDR3 comprises 14 residues. The V gene end was trimmed by 5 bases and the J gene end by 0 bases; junction bases not matched to a gene: 3. CDR1 and CDR2 from the germline V gene are MNHEY and SVGEGT. The CDR3 sequence is CASSHRGVNTEAFF. The CDR3 DNA sequence: TGTGCCAGCAGTCACAGGGGAGTGAACACTGAAGCTTTCTTT.

J is TRBJ1-1 and V is TRBV5-6, with D possibly TRBD1 on 5 matching bases. The V gene's germline CDR1 is SGHDT and CDR2 YYEEEE. Trimming pared 4 bases from V and 1 base from J, leaving 8 bases between. The CDR3 spans 13 residues. The CDR3 DNA sequence: TGTGCCAGCAGCGTACAGGAGAACACTGAAGCTTTCTTT. Amino acids: CASSVQENTEAFF.

J is TRBJ2-5 and V is TRBV6-5, with a tentative D call TRBD1 (6 bases). V dropped 9 bases and J dropped 4 bases, with 18 bases sitting between them. Germline V gene lookup returns CDR1 MNHEY and CDR2 SVGAGI. The CDR3 length is 14 residues. CDR3 protein: CASGQTRSRETQYF. The CDR3 nucleotides read TGTGCCAGTGGACAGACCCGTAGTCGAGAGACCCAGTACTTC.

V usage is TRBV6-2 or TRBV6-3 and J usage is TRBJ2-1, with D possibly TRBD1 on 6 matching bases. Trimming stripped 6 bases from V and 8 bases from J, with 11 bases between. There are 12 residues in the CDR3. Germline values: CDR1 MNHEY, CDR2 SVGEGT. The CDR3 DNA sequence: TGTGCCAGCAGCCTTCAGGGGCATGAGCAGTTCTTC. Protein: CASSLQGHEQFF.

This clone has more than one count but fewer than ten. The V and J genes are TRBV6-2 or TRBV6-3 and TRBJ2-7; weak D call: TRBD1 (5 bases). Trimming stripped 5 bases from V and 2 bases from J, with 7 bases between. CDR1 is MNHEY and CDR2 is SVGEGT in the germline V gene. The CDR3 length is 12 residues. The CDR3 here is CASSLRAYEQYF. The DNA of the CDR3 is TGTGCCAGCAGTCTCAGGGCCTACGAGCAGTACTTC.

The rearrangement joins TRBV28 to TRBJ1-3; 7 bases are a match to TRBD1. The germline V gene encodes CDR1 MDHEN and CDR2 SYDVKM. V was pared by 10 bases and J by 2 bases, with 11 bases of the junction left unmatched. The CDR3 contains 15 residues. Here the CDR3 reads CATIPKGAAGNTIYF. CDR3 nucleotide sequence: TGTGCCACGATCCCGAAGGGGGCTGCTGGAAACACCATATATTTT.

This chain connects TRBV5-1 to TRBJ1-2; 9 bases match TRBD1. There are 14 residues in the CDR3. V lost 2 bases to trimming and J lost 4 bases; unmatched junction nucleotides: 3. Germline CDR1 reads SGHRS; CDR2 reads YFSETQ. CDR3 region: CASSLGQGSYGYTF. As DNA, the CDR3 is TGCGCCAGCAGCTTAGGACAGGGGAGCTATGGCTACACCTTC. Full variable domain (outside the CDR3, taken from reference TRBV5-1 and TRBJ1-2): KAGVTQTPRYLIKTRGQQVTLSCSPISGHRSVSWYQQTPGQGLQFLFEYFSETQRNKGNFPGRFSGRQFSNSRSEMNVSTLELGDSALYLCASSLGQGSYGYTFGSGTRLTVV.